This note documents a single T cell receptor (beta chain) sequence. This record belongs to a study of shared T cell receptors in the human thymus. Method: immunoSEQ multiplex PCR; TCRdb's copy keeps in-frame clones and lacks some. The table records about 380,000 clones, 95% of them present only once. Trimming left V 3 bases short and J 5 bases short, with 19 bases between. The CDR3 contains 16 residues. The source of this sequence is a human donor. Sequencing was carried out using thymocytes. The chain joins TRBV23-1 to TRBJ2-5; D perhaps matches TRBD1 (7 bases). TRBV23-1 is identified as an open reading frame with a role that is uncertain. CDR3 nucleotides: TGCGCCAGCAGTCAGCAGACAGGGCCTGGAGGGGAGACCCAGTACTTC. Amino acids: CASSQQTGPGGETQYF.